These 17 T cell receptor beta chains were sequenced from one sample in a study of T cell responses to AZD1222 COVID-19 vaccine. The data were produced by immunoSEQ multiplex PCR, yet TCRdb's version contains in-frame clones alone and is incomplete. The table lists 26,000 or so clones, around nine tenths of them singletons. This specimen was peripheral blood, taken 28 days after the second AZD1222 dose. The source of these receptors is an adult who received the AZD1222 COVID-19 vaccine.

The chain has TRBV6-5 and TRBJ2-3; 7 positions agree with TRBD1. Germline assignment: CDR1 MNHEY and CDR2 SVGAGI. The ends lost 5 bases at V and 0 bases at J; junction bases unmatched: 5. The CDR3 consists of 15 residues. The CDR3 region is CASSIQGQSTDTQYF. The CDR3, as DNA: TGTGCCAGCAGTATACAGGGACAGAGCACAGATACGCAGTATTTT.

This sequence joins TRBV10-3 and TRBJ2-2, with D tentatively TRBD2 (5 bases). CDR3 length equals 14 residues. Germline V lookup: CDR1 ENHRY, CDR2 SYGVKD. V was cut by 3 bases and J by 4 bases, with 9 bases left in between. The CDR3 loop reads CAISDPRGTGELFF. The CDR3 nucleotides are TGTGCCATCAGTGATCCCCGGGGCACCGGGGAGCTGTTTTTT.

This chain uses TRBV4-1 with TRBJ2-7, with 7 bases that match TRBD1. Germline CDR1 MGHRA, CDR2 YSYEKL. Unmatched junction bases numbered 9, after V lost 3 bases and J lost 4 bases. The CDR3 length is 15 residues. The CDR3 spells CASSHQDRSDYEQYF. CDR3 in DNA: TGCGCCAGCAGCCACCAGGACAGGTCGGATTACGAGCAGTACTTC.

The chain employs TRBV11-2 and TRBJ1-5, with 8 bases matching TRBD1. Trimming cost V 0 bases and J 7 bases; bases outside gene matches: 8. This CDR3 has 16 amino acids. CDR1 SGHAT and CDR2 FQNNGV come from the germline V gene. CDR3 in DNA: TGTGCCAGCAGCTTAGATGATAGGACAGGGCGGCAGCCCCAGCATTTT. Its translation is CASSLDDRTGRQPQHF.

As concerns this clone: Other DNA sequences in the same sample also yield this CDR3. The chain links TRBV12-3 or TRBV12-4 to TRBJ2-6; D gene unclear. The CDR3 covers 13 residues. V gave up 0 bases and J gave up 3 bases, with 0 bases separating them. CDR3 sequence reads: CASSLAGANVLTF. The CDR3 DNA sequence: TGTGCCAGCAGTTTAGCTGGGGCCAACGTCCTGACTTTC.

The CDR3 is CASSLNPANYGYTF. Written as DNA, the CDR3 is TGTGCCAGCAGCTTAAATCCGGCGAACTATGGCTACACCTTC. This chain uses TRBV7-6 with TRBJ1-2, with unresolved D. This CDR3 has 14 amino acids. The germline V and J ends were trimmed by 2 bases and 2 bases, with 9 bases remaining between them. Per germline, CDR1 SGHVS and CDR2 FNYEAQ. The whole variable domain, filled in from reference TRBV7-6 and TRBJ1-2, reads GAGVSQSPRYKVTKRGQDVALRCDPISGHVSLYWYRQALGQGPEFLTYFNYEAQQDKSGLPNDRFSAERPEGSISTLTIQRTEQRDSAMYRCASSLNPANYGYTFGSGTRLTVV.

This clone has a single count. The chain joins TRBV6-2 or TRBV6-3 to TRBJ1-1; D is perhaps TRBD1 (5 bases). This CDR3 region has 13 residues. The germline V gene has CDR1 MNHEY and CDR2 SVGEGT. Trimming cost V 2 bases and J 1 base, with 5 bases left between them. For the CDR3, the DNA is TGTGCCAGCAGTTACAGGGGGAACACTGAAGCTTTCTTT. Its translation: CASSYRGNTEAFF.

J is TRBJ1-4 and V is TRBV15; possibly TRBD1 for D (5 bases). This CDR3 contains 14 residues. Germline V gene sequence: CDR1 LNHNV, CDR2 YYDKDF (reference sequence). V dropped 0 bases and J dropped 5 bases, with 7 bases sitting between them. This CDR3 reads CATSRDRVNEKLFF. As DNA, the CDR3 is TGTGCCACCAGCAGAGACAGGGTCAATGAAAAACTGTTTTTT.

V gene TRBV19 combines with J gene TRBJ2-1; D is perhaps TRBD1 (5 bases). The CDR3 extends over 13 amino acids. The germline CDR1 and CDR2 sequences are LNHDA and SQIVND (reference sequence). The V gene lost 4 bases and the J gene lost 6 bases, with 10 bases spanning the gap. The CDR3 reads CASSTGWGNEQFF. CDR3 nucleotide sequence: TGTGCCAGTAGTACAGGGTGGGGCAATGAGCAGTTCTTC.

This chain connects TRBV29-1 to TRBJ2-3; 7 bases align to TRBD1. With 6 bases clipped from V and 3 bases from J, the junction kept 6 bases outside the gene matches. CDR1 SQVTM and CDR2 ANQGSEA come from the germline V gene. CDR3 length: 13 residues. CDR3: CSVPDRVTDTQYF. CDR3 sequence (DNA): TGCAGCGTCCCTGACAGGGTGACAGATACGCAGTATTTT.

V gene TRBV2 combines with J gene TRBJ1-5; tentatively, D is TRBD1 (6 bases). Germline values: CDR1 SNHLY, CDR2 FYNNEI. The CDR3 has 15 amino acids. The V and J ends lost 6 bases and 0 bases respectively, with 12 bases between them. This chain's CDR3 is CASRSGTISNQPQHF. The CDR3 DNA reads as TGTGCCAGCAGGTCCGGGACAATTAGCAATCAGCCCCAGCATTTT.

This chain uses TRBV5-6 with TRBJ2-5; D is unclear. The V end was cut by 4 bases, the J end by 3 bases, with 10 bases between. The CDR3 consists of 13 residues. Germline V gene lookup returns CDR1 SGHDT and CDR2 YYEEEE. CDR3 loop: CASSPSWEETQYF. The DNA of the CDR3 is TGTGCCAGCAGCCCTTCATGGGAAGAGACCCAGTACTTC.

This clone was picked up one time. The gene calls are TRBV28 and TRBJ2-1; 10 nucleotides agree with TRBD2. The V gene's germline CDR1 is MDHEN and CDR2 SYDVKM. The V segment lost 10 bases and the J segment 7 bases; nucleotides outside the gene matches: 13. The CDR3 is 15 amino acids. The CDR3 coding sequence is TGTGCCATAGGGGACGGGACTAGCGAGATAAATGAGCAGTTCTTC. Encoded protein: CAIGDGTSEINEQFF.

The rearrangement uses TRBV7-6 and TRBJ2-1; D is undetermined. Between the trimmed V and J ends, which lost 4 bases and 0 bases, there was a span of 25 bases. The CDR3 is 20 amino acids. CDR1 is SGHVS and CDR2 is FNYEAQ in the germline V gene. The CDR3 is CASSSPTGPTPEASYNEQFF. The CDR3 DNA sequence: TGTGCCAGCAGCTCCCCGACTGGACCGACACCCGAGGCCTCCTACAATGAGCAGTTCTTC.

V usage is TRBV2 and J usage is TRBJ1-1; TRBD1 aligns across 10 bases. Germline values: CDR1 SNHLY, CDR2 FYNNEI. Trimming took 7 bases from V and 4 from J; bases not matched to a gene: 3. The CDR3 totals 13 residues. The chain's CDR3 is CASNGQGVTEAFF. The CDR3 region has the DNA TGTGCCAGCAATGGACAGGGGGTCACTGAAGCTTTCTTT.

The chain recombines TRBV7-6 with TRBJ2-5; D is unclear. Germline values: CDR1 SGHVS, CDR2 FNYEAQ. The V end was cut by 1 base, the J end by 8 bases, with 23 bases between. This CDR3 has 17 residues. Here the CDR3 DNA reads TGTGCCAGCAGCTTAGTAACGGTACTGAGCCCCGGGTATACCCAGTACTTC. It yields the protein CASSLVTVLSPGYTQYF. Variable domain in full (rest from reference TRBV7-6 and TRBJ2-5): GAGVSQSPRYKVTKRGQDVALRCDPISGHVSLYWYRQALGQGPEFLTYFNYEAQQDKSGLPNDRFSAERPEGSISTLTIQRTEQRDSAMYRCASSLVTVLSPGYTQYFGPGTRLLVL.

The chain uses TRBV7-2 and TRBJ1-2; tentatively, D is TRBD1 (6 bases). Germline V gene data show CDR1 as SGHTA and CDR2 as FQGNSA. This CDR3 contains 13 residues. Trimming left V 1 base short and J 12 bases short, with 15 bases between. The CDR3 spells CASSLDQGTKHTF. CDR3 DNA: TGTGCCAGCAGCTTAGATCAGGGGACGAAGCACACCTTC.